These T cell receptor beta chains were read from a single sample in a study of OX40 agonist ivuxolimab in advanced cancers. Generated by immunoSEQ multiplex PCR, the TCRdb table keeps only in-frame clones and is missing some. The sample carries under 85,000 clones, nearly 95% recorded once. The sample was CD4+ or CD8+ T cells sorted from blood, taken in a trial of the OX40 agonist ivuxolimab. The receptors stem from an adult with an advanced solid tumor such as melanoma, head and neck, liver or kidney cancer. CDR3s include the opening cysteine and the closing phenylalanine or tryptophan. A D gene is named only where the DNA matches it firmly. The listing skips clone size in some rows; elsewhere it reads once, few, many or a size class.

abundance: NA
len: 15
v_gene: TRBV14
j_gene: TRBJ2-1
d_gene: TRBD2
CDR3nt: TGTGCCAGCAGCCAAGAGAGCGGGGGGGCCAATGAGCAGTTCTTC
CDR3aa: CASSQESGGANEQFF

abundance: NA
len: 15
v_gene: TRBV4-3
j_gene: TRBJ2-7
d_gene: NA
CDR3nt: TGCGCCAGCAGCCAAGATCGCCTAGATCTTTACGAGCAGTACTTC
CDR3aa: CASSQDRLDLYEQYF

abundance: NA
len: 15
v_gene: TRBV6-1
j_gene: TRBJ2-7
d_gene: NA
CDR3nt: TGTGCCAGCAGGGAAAGGGACCTCGGCTCCTACGAGCAGTACTTC
CDR3aa: CASRERDLGSYEQYF

abundance: NA
len: 12
v_gene: TRBV5-4
j_gene: TRBJ2-2
d_gene: NA
CDR3nt: TGTGCCAGCAGAAGGAACACCGGGGAGCTGTTTTTT
CDR3aa: CASRRNTGELFF

abundance: NA
len: 15
v_gene: TRBV6-5
j_gene: TRBJ1-3
d_gene: NA
CDR3nt: TGTGCCAGCAGTTACTCGAAGGGGGCTGGAAACACCATATATTTT
CDR3aa: CASSYSKGAGNTIYF

abundance: few
len: 15
v_gene: TRBV7-9
j_gene: TRBJ1-2
d_gene: NA
CDR3nt: TGTGCCAGCAGCTTAGAAGGTGGGGCGAACTATGGCTACACCTTC
CDR3aa: CASSLEGGANYGYTF

abundance: NA
len: 14
v_gene: TRBV7-9
j_gene: TRBJ2-7
d_gene: NA
CDR3nt: TGTGCCAGCAGCTCTTGGCCATCCAGCTACGAGCAGTACTTC
CDR3aa: CASSSWPSSYEQYF

abundance: NA
len: 16
v_gene: TRBV7-9
j_gene: TRBJ2-7
d_gene: TRBD2
CDR3nt: TGTGCCAGCAGCCCCCCCAGCGGGGAGAACCCCTACGAGCAGTACTTC
CDR3aa: CASSPPSGENPYEQYF

abundance: NA
len: 15
v_gene: TRBV4-2
j_gene: TRBJ1-2
d_gene: TRBD1
CDR3nt: TGTGCCAGCAGCCAAGTGATGACAGGGGGCGATGGCTACACCTTC
CDR3aa: CASSQVMTGGDGYTF

abundance: NA
len: 13
v_gene: TRBV7-9
j_gene: TRBJ1-1
d_gene: TRBD1
CDR3nt: TGTGCCAGCAGCTTAACCGGGGACAGCGAAGCTTTCTTT
CDR3aa: CASSLTGDSEAFF

abundance: NA
len: 14
v_gene: TRBV5-1
j_gene: TRBJ1-1
d_gene: NA
CDR3nt: TGCGCCAGCAGCTCCCTCCCGGAGGACACTGAAGCTTTCTTT
CDR3aa: CASSSLPEDTEAFF

abundance: NA
len: 11
v_gene: TRBV6-5
j_gene: TRBJ1-1
d_gene: NA
CDR3nt: TGTGCCAGCAGTAGAGCCCCTGAAGCTTTCTTT
CDR3aa: CASSRAPEAFF

abundance: NA
len: 15
v_gene: TRBV7-8
j_gene: TRBJ1-1
d_gene: NA
CDR3nt: TGTGCCAGCAGCTTACCCACCACAAGGACAACTGAAGCTTTCTTT
CDR3aa: CASSLPTTRTTEAFF

abundance: NA
len: 13
v_gene: TRBV19
j_gene: TRBJ1-1
d_gene: NA
CDR3nt: TGTGCCAGTAGTATTTCAGACAACACTGAAGCTTTCTTT
CDR3aa: CASSISDNTEAFF

abundance: NA
len: 14
v_gene: TRBV10-1
j_gene: TRBJ2-7
d_gene: TRBD1
CDR3nt: TGCGCCAGCAGTGAGGGTAGACAGGGCAACGAGCAGTACTTC
CDR3aa: CASSEGRQGNEQYF

abundance: NA
len: 14
v_gene: TRBV11-2
j_gene: TRBJ1-4
d_gene: TRBD1
CDR3nt: TGTGCCAGCAGCTTGGGACAGCTTAATGAAAAACTGTTTTTT
CDR3aa: CASSLGQLNEKLFF

abundance: NA
len: 15
v_gene: TRBV7-7
j_gene: TRBJ2-7
d_gene: NA
CDR3nt: TGTGCTAGCAGCTTAGGGCTGGGGGCCGGGTACGAGCAGTACTTC
CDR3aa: CASSLGLGAGYEQYF

abundance: NA
len: 16
v_gene: TRBV19
j_gene: TRBJ2-7
d_gene: TRBD1
CDR3nt: TGTGCCAGTAGTAGTATCGGGACAGCCGAGGCCTACGAGCAGTACTTC
CDR3aa: CASSSIGTAEAYEQYF

abundance: NA
len: 15
v_gene: TRBV4-2
j_gene: TRBJ2-1
d_gene: NA
CDR3nt: TGTGCCAGCAGCCAAAACTCTTTCTCCTACAATGAGCAGTTCTTC
CDR3aa: CASSQNSFSYNEQFF

abundance: NA
len: 16
v_gene: TRBV2
j_gene: TRBJ2-1
d_gene: NA
CDR3nt: TGTGCCAGCAGTAAGACCAGGGGTAGCTCCTACAATGAGCAGTTCTTC
CDR3aa: CASSKTRGSSYNEQFF

abundance: NA
len: 14
v_gene: TRBV4-1
j_gene: TRBJ2-7
d_gene: TRBD1
CDR3nt: TGCGCCAGCAGCCAAAGGACAGGAGAGTACGAGCAGTACTTC
CDR3aa: CASSQRTGEYEQYF

abundance: NA
len: 15
v_gene: TRBV4-1
j_gene: TRBJ1-2
d_gene: NA
CDR3nt: TGCGCCAGCAGCCAAGAAGCCCTGGCAGCCTATGGCTACACCTTC
CDR3aa: CASSQEALAAYGYTF

abundance: NA
len: 14
v_gene: TRBV19
j_gene: TRBJ2-7
d_gene: NA
CDR3nt: TGTGCCAGTAGTAGGGACGACAAACCATACGAGCAGTACTTC
CDR3aa: CASSRDDKPYEQYF

abundance: NA
len: 16
v_gene: TRBV4-1
j_gene: TRBJ2-7
d_gene: NA
CDR3nt: TGCGCCAGCAGCCAAGATTGGCCCCAGGGTAGGGGCGAGCAGTACTTC
CDR3aa: CASSQDWPQGRGEQYF

abundance: few
len: 13
v_gene: TRBV6-5
j_gene: TRBJ1-2
d_gene: NA
CDR3nt: TGTGCCAGCAGAGACGGCACCGACTATGGCTACACCTTC
CDR3aa: CASRDGTDYGYTF

abundance: NA
len: 15
v_gene: TRBV5-6
j_gene: TRBJ2-7
d_gene: NA
CDR3nt: TGTGCCAGCAGCTTAGGGCTGGGGGCAGGCTACGAGCAGTACTTC
CDR3aa: CASSLGLGAGYEQYF

abundance: NA
len: 14
v_gene: TRBV7-9
j_gene: TRBJ2-5
d_gene: NA
CDR3nt: TGTGCCAGCAGCTTAGATCGACCGACGGGGACCCAGTACTTC
CDR3aa: CASSLDRPTGTQYF

abundance: once
len: 12
v_gene: TRBV27
j_gene: TRBJ2-1
d_gene: NA
CDR3nt: TGTGCCAGCAGCCCTACGCACATTGAGCAGTTCTTC
CDR3aa: CASSPTHIEQFF

abundance: NA
len: 17
v_gene: TRBV7-8
j_gene: TRBJ2-2
d_gene: NA
CDR3nt: TGTGCCAGCAGCTTAGGTTGGTGGGTCACGAACACCGGGGAGCTGTTTTTT
CDR3aa: CASSLGWWVTNTGELFF

abundance: NA
len: 17
v_gene: TRBV19
j_gene: TRBJ2-3
d_gene: NA
CDR3nt: TGTGCCAGTAGTATAGAGGTCGAAGAGGGCCCCACAGATACGCAGTATTTT
CDR3aa: CASSIEVEEGPTDTQYF

abundance: NA
len: 12
v_gene: TRBV5-4
j_gene: TRBJ2-1
d_gene: NA
CDR3nt: TGTGCCAGCAGCTTGGAGCACAATGAGCAGTTCTTC
CDR3aa: CASSLEHNEQFF

abundance: NA
len: 15
v_gene: TRBV28
j_gene: TRBJ1-3
d_gene: NA
CDR3nt: TGTGCCAGCAGCCTCTCCGGGACACTCGGAAACACCATATATTTT
CDR3aa: CASSLSGTLGNTIYF

abundance: NA
len: 14
v_gene: TRBV7-2
j_gene: TRBJ2-7
d_gene: NA
CDR3nt: TGTGCCAGCAGCTTAGGTGGGGTTACCTACGAGCAGTACTTC
CDR3aa: CASSLGGVTYEQYF

abundance: NA
len: 16
v_gene: TRBV5-3
j_gene: TRBJ2-1
d_gene: NA
CDR3nt: TGTGCCAGAAGCTTGGCCACAATAGCCGGAGAGGATGAGCAGTTCTTC
CDR3aa: CARSLATIAGEDEQFF

abundance: NA
len: 13
v_gene: TRBV29-1
j_gene: TRBJ2-5
d_gene: NA
CDR3nt: TGCAGCGTTGAAGAGGGAAAACAAGAGACCCAGTACTTC
CDR3aa: CSVEEGKQETQYF

abundance: NA
len: 15
v_gene: TRBV28
j_gene: TRBJ2-7
d_gene: TRBD1
CDR3nt: TGTGCCAGCAGTAGTTCGGGACAGGGGACCTACGAGCAGTACTTC
CDR3aa: CASSSSGQGTYEQYF

abundance: NA
len: 11
v_gene: TRBV5-4
j_gene: TRBJ2-7
d_gene: NA
CDR3nt: TGTGCCAGCAGCCATGACAGCGAGCAGTACTTC
CDR3aa: CASSHDSEQYF

abundance: NA
len: 20
v_gene: TRBV28
j_gene: TRBJ2-1
d_gene: TRBD2
CDR3nt: TGTGCCAGCAGTCTCCCAGGTAGCGGGAGTTCTGCTCTCACCTACAATGAGCAGTTCTTC
CDR3aa: CASSLPGSGSSALTYNEQFF

abundance: few
len: 15
v_gene: TRBV28
j_gene: TRBJ2-7
d_gene: TRBD1
CDR3nt: TGTGCCAGCAGTTTTACGGGCAGGGGGCCCCACGAGCAGTACTTC
CDR3aa: CASSFTGRGPHEQYF

abundance: NA
len: 15
v_gene: TRBV14
j_gene: TRBJ2-2
d_gene: NA
CDR3nt: TGTGCCAGCAGCCAAGGGACAGCGAACACCGGGGAGCTGTTTTTT
CDR3aa: CASSQGTANTGELFF

abundance: NA
len: 15
v_gene: TRBV14
j_gene: TRBJ1-1
d_gene: NA
CDR3nt: TGTGCCAGCAGCCAAGGGGACGGTCGGGTCACTGAAGCTTTCTTT
CDR3aa: CASSQGDGRVTEAFF

abundance: NA
len: 17
v_gene: TRBV21-1
j_gene: TRBJ2-3
d_gene: NA
CDR3nt: TGTGCCAGTCTCCGAGGAAGTGCTCGGGCGAACACAGATACGCAGTATTTT
CDR3aa: CASLRGSARANTDTQYF

abundance: NA
len: 14
v_gene: TRBV19
j_gene: TRBJ2-2
d_gene: NA
CDR3nt: TGTGCCAGTAGTATGGGGGGGAACACCGGGGAGCTGTTTTTT
CDR3aa: CASSMGGNTGELFF

abundance: NA
len: 15
v_gene: TRBV9
j_gene: TRBJ1-3
d_gene: NA
CDR3nt: TGTGCCAGCAGCGTAGGTAAAGGCTCTGGAAACACCATATATTTT
CDR3aa: CASSVGKGSGNTIYF

abundance: NA
len: 14
v_gene: TRBV9
j_gene: TRBJ2-7
d_gene: NA
CDR3nt: TGTGCCAGCAGCGTAGGAGGAGGGACCTACGAGCAGTACTTC
CDR3aa: CASSVGGGTYEQYF